This record looks at one TCR beta chain sequence and its context. These data come from a study of T cells in Graves' hyperthyroidism and ophthalmopathy. Looking at the study overall: Upon initial diagnosis and before any treatment, peripheral blood was collected.

RNA transcripts gave rise to amplified TCR beta CDR3 regions. Researchers ran a first-round RT-PCR on the TCR CDR3 using the HTBI primer set. In TCRdb, the multiplex PCR reads were re-called with MiXCR into one record per CDR3 protein. The sample carries hundreds of thousands of distinct CDR3 sequences, 20% recorded once. V lost 3 bases, J lost 3 bases, and 13 bases lay in between. The CDR3 extends over 15 amino acids. Germline assignment: CDR1 LNHDA and CDR2 SQIVND (reference sequence). It was uncontrolled infection, other autoimmune disease, pregnancy or lactation that excluded patients. Each diagnosis was grounded in clinical symptoms, serum thyroxine and TRAb, thyroid ultrasound, and orbital computed tomography. PBMCs came from about 10 ml fresh peripheral blood.

The sequencing input was blood. This TCR was sampled from a young man with Graves' ophthalmopathy. The rearrangement joins TRBV19 to TRBJ2-3; D uncertain. CDR3 amino acids: CASSIWPGRTDTQYF. The CDR3 coding sequence is TGTGCCAGTAGTATTTGGCCCGGTCGGACAGATACGCAGTATTTT.